What follows is one T cell receptor (beta chain) and its context. The antigen is not known. The CDR3 is 15 amino acids. The V segment lost 0 bases and the J segment 1 base; nucleotides outside the gene matches: 2. CDR1 and CDR2 (germline): LNHNV, YYDKDF (reference sequence). The method was immunoSEQ multiplex PCR; TCRdb's version includes in-frame clones alone and lacks a portion of them. The table has around 70,000 clones, approximately 71% seen once. When around 10 days of culture had elapsed, CD4+ T cells were isolated. On both days 3 and 7, half of the culture medium was replaced with IL-2 medium. The data were taken from a study of vaccination effects on CD4 cells after COVID-19. Study outcomes and limitations: Marked clonal contraction of infection- and vaccine-induced clones was seen late after vaccination.

The sequencing used CD4+ T cells from PBMCs cultured without peptide, collected before COVID-19 vaccination. The sequence derives from a human donor who received a COVID-19 vaccine. J is TRBJ2-5 and V is TRBV15, with 7 positions matching TRBD1. DNA of the CDR3: TGTGCCACCAGCAGAGATCGACAGGGCCAAGAGACCCAGTACTTC. Residues: CATSRDRQGQETQYF.